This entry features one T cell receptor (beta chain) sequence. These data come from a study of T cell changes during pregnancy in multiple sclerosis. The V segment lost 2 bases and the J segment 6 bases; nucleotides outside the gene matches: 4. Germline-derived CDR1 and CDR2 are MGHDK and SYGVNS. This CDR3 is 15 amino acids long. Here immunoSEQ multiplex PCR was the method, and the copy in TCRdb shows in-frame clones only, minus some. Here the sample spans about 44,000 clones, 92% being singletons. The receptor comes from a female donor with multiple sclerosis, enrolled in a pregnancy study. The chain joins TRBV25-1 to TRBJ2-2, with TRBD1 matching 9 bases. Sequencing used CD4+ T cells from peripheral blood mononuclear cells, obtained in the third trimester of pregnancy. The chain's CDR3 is CASSEGQGISGELFF. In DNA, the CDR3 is TGTGCCAGCAGTGAAGGACAGGGGATATCCGGGGAGCTGTTTTTT.